This T cell receptor beta chain was identified during a study of post-analysis software for immune sequencing data. Study in general: Relapsing-remitting, secondary progressive and progressive-relapsing multiple sclerosis courses were included. Study results and limitations: Compared against controls, patients with multiple sclerosis displayed significantly lower normalized Chao1 diversity. Pronounced co-clustering by F measure was evident among identically batched samples. TRBV5-6, TRBV5-1 and TRBV20-1 were among four or five TRBV segments more frequent in patients than controls.

Incorporated into the TCR beta cDNA libraries were unique molecular identifiers, which served to reduce PCR and sequencing biases. TCRdb re-derived calls from the PCR reads in MiXCR, one entry per CDR3 protein. The sample has hundreds of thousands of distinct CDR3 sequences, roughly three fifths seen once. Trimming cost V 0 bases and J 5 bases; bases outside gene matches: 3. This CDR3 spans 15 amino acids. Germline loops: CDR1 SGHVS, CDR2 FNYEAQ. With regard to this clonotype: Its antigen is unidentified.

The TCR was taken from a girl aged 2 to 10 with multiple sclerosis. Sample: blood. The chain is built from TRBV7-6 and TRBJ1-4; 7 bases are a match to TRBD1. The CDR3 DNA follows: TGTGCCAGCAGCTTAGCGGTACAGGGGAATGAAAAACTGTTTTTT. Translation gives CASSLAVQGNEKLFF.